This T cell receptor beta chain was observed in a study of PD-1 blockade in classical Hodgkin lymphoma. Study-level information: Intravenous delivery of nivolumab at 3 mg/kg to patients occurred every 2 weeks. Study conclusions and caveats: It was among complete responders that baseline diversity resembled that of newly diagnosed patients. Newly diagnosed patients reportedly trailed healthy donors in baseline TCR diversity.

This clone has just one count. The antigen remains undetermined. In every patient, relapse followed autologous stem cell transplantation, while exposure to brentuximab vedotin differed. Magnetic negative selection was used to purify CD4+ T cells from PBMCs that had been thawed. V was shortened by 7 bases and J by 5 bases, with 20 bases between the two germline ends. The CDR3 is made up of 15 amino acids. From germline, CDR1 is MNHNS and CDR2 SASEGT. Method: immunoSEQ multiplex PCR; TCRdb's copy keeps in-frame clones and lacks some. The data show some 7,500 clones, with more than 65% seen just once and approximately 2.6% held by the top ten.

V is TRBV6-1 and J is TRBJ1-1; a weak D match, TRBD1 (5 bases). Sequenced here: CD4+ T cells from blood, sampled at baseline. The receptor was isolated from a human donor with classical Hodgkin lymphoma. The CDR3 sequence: CASNSLSTGGTEAFF. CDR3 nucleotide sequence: TGTGCCAGCAACTCTCTCTCAACTGGGGGAACTGAAGCTTTCTTT.